This entry features one T cell receptor (beta chain) sequence. The antigen remains undetermined. With 60 Vbeta and 13 Jbeta primers, the PCR was carried out. The assay was immunoSEQ multiplex PCR, and TCRdb's table has in-frame clones only and misses some. The profile shows around 93,000 clones, roughly four fifths of them singletons. The V end lost 6 bases, the J end lost 3 bases, and 10 bases lay between the germline ends. This CDR3 is built from 12 residues. Germline V gives CDR1 SQVTM, CDR2 ANQGSEA. This sample stems from a study of cytomegalovirus exposure and HLA in healthy donors. Study details: Out of about 180 million T cells, an earlier analysis found about 100 million unique TCR beta sequences in total. Study-wide points: Under in vitro conditions, three CMV-associated chains were confirmed as specific for CMV antigens.

The chain employs TRBV29-1 and TRBJ2-3, with no clear D. Sequenced: PBMCs. The receptor comes from a man between 25 and 39 years old in good health and CMV-seropositive. The CDR3 DNA sequence: TGCAGCGTAACTAAAAGGACAGATACGCAGTATTTT. Translating gives CSVTKRTDTQYF.